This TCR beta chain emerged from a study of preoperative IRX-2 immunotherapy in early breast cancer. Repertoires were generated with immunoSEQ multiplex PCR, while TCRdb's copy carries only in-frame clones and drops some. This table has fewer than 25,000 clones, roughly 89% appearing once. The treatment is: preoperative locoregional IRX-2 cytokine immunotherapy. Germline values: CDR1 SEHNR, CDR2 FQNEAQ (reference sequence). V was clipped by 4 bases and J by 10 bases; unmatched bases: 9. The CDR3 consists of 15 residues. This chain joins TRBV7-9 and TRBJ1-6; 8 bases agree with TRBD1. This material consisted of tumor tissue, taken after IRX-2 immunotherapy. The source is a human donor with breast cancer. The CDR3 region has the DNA TGTGCCAGCAGCTCGAAAGGACAGGGAAAATCACCCCTCCACTTT. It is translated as CASSSKGQGKSPLHF.